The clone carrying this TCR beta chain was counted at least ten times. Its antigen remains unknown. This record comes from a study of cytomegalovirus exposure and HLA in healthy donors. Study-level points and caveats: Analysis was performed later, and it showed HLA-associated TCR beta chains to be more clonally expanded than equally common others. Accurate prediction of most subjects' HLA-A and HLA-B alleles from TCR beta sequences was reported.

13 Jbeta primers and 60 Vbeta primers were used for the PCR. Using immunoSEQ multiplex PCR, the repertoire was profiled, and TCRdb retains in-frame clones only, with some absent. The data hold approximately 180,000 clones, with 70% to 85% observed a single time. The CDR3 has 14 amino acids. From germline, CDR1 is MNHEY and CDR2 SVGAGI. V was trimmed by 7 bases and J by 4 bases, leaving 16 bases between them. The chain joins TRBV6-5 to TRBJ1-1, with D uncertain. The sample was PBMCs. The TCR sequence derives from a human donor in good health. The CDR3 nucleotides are TGTGCCAGCACAAACGGTCGGGGTGGCACTGAAGCTTTCTTT. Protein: CASTNGRGGTEAFF.